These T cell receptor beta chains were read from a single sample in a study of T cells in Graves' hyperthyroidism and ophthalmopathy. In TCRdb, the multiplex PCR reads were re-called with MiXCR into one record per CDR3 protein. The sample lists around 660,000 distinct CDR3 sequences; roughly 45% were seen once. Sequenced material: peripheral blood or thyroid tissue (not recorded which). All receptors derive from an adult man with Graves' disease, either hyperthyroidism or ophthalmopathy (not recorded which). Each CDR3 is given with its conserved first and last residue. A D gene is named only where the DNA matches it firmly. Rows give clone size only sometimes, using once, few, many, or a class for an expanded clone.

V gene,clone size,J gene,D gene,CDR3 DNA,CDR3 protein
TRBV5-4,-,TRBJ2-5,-,TGTGCCTGCAGCTTGGGCCCACAAGAGACCCAGTACTTC,CACSLGPQETQYF
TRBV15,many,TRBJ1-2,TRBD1,TGTGCCACCAGCGGCAGGGGGCTTTATGGCTACACCTTC,CATSGRGLYGYTF
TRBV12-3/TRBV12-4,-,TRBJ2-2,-,TGTGCCAGCAGTTACCGGGGGGCGTCCGGGGAGCTGTTTTTT,CASSYRGASGELFF
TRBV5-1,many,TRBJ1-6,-,TGCGCCAGCAGCTTGAATTCTGCCGGGGAGGCGAATTCACCCCTCCACTTT,CASSLNSAGEANSPLHF
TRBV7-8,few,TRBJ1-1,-,TGTGCCAGCAGCTTATCGGGGGATGAAGCTTTCTTT,CASSLSGDEAFF
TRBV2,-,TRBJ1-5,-,TGTGCCAGCAGTCCGGAACCGAAGGGTCAGCCCCAGCATTTT,CASSPEPKGQPQHF
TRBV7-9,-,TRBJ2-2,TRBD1,TGTGCCAGCAGCCAAGATAGTTTACAGGGGGCGCCCACCGGGGAGCTGTTTTTT,CASSQDSLQGAPTGELFF
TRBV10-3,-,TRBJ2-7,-,TGTGCCATCAGTGTGAAAGGGGTCTCCTACGAGCAGTACTTC,CAISVKGVSYEQYF
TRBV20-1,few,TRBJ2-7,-,TGCAGTGCTAGAGATGCAGGGACCCCCTACGAGCAGTACTTC,CSARDAGTPYEQYF
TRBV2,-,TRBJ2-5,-,TGTGCCGCCAGTGATTCAGCTGCGACCCAGTACTTC,CAASDSAATQYF
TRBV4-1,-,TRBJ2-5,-,TGCGCCAGCAGCCAAGTTGGGCTAGGCGAGGAGACCCAGTACTTC,CASSQVGLGEETQYF
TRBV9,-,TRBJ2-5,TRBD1,TGTGCCAGCAGCCAGGATCGGAGACAGGGGGACCAAGAGACCCAGTACTTC,CASSQDRRQGDQETQYF
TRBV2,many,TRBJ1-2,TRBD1,TGTGCCAGCAGTGAGGACAGGGGGCGTCTTGGCTACACCTTC,CASSEDRGRLGYTF
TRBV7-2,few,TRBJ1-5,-,TGTGCCAGCAGCAAAAAGGCGGGACCATATAGCAATCAGCCCCAGCATTTT,CASSKKAGPYSNQPQHF
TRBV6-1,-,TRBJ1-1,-,TGTGCCAGCAATACAAGACAGGACCTGAACACTGAAGCTTTCTTT,CASNTRQDLNTEAFF
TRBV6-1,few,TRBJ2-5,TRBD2,TGTGCCATACGACCCTGGGGGGGGAGCGAAGAGACCCAGTACTTC,CAIRPWGGSEETQYF
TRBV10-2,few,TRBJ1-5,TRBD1,TGCGCCAGCAGATCGGGACAGGGTGGGCAGCCCCAGCATTTT,CASRSGQGGQPQHF
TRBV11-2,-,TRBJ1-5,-,TGTGCCAGCAGTGTGGGGAGGGAGCCCCAGCATTTT,CASSVGREPQHF
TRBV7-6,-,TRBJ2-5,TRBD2,TGTGCCAGCAGCTTCCTGGGACTAGCGGGGGATGAGACCCAGTACTTC,CASSFLGLAGDETQYF
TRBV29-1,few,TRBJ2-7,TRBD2,TGCAGCGTCGCCGGGACTAGCGCGTACGAGCAGTACTTC,CSVAGTSAYEQYF
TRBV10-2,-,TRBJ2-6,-,TGCGCCAGCAGTAGGGCAGGGGAGAACGTCCTGACTTTC,CASSRAGENVLTF
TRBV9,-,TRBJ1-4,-,TGTGCCACCAGCAGCGTAGGCAGCAGGGCTCAGGAAAAACTGTTTTTT,CATSSVGSRAQEKLFF
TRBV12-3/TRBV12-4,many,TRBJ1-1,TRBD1,TGTGCCAGCAGATTTGGACAGGGGAACACTGAAGCTTTCTTT,CASRFGQGNTEAFF
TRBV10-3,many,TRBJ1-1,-,TGTGCCATCAGGGACTCCATGAACACTGAAGCTTTCTTT,CAIRDSMNTEAFF
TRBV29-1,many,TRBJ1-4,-,TGCAGCGTTGGTACTGAAAAACTGTTTTTT,CSVGTEKLFF
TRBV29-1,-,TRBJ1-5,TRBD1,TGCAGCGTATCAGGGGGGAGTCAGCCCCAGCATTTT,CSVSGGSQPQHF
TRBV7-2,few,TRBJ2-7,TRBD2,TGTGCCAGCAGCCCTCATGGGGGGGGACTTCAGGTCTACGAGCAGTACTTC,CASSPHGGGLQVYEQYF
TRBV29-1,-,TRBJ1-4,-,TGCAGCGTTTTCGACGCTAATGAAAAACTGTTTTTT,CSVFDANEKLFF
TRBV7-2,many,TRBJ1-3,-,TGTGCCAGCAAACCACAGCCCGGGGTGGACGGTGGAAACACCATATATTTT,CASKPQPGVDGGNTIYF
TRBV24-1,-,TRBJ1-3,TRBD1,TGTGCCAGCAGTGCGTGGACAGGGGGTAGAAGAAACACCATATATTTT,CASSAWTGGRRNTIYF
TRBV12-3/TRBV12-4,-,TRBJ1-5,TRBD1,TGTGCCAGCAGTTTAAGAGGGGGCCATCAGCCCCAGCATTTT,CASSLRGGHQPQHF
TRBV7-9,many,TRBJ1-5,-,TGTGCCAGCGGAAGGGGAGATAGCAATCAGCCCCAGCATTTT,CASGRGDSNQPQHF
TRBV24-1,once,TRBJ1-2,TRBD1,TGTGCCAGTAGTATTTCGACAGGGGAGTACTATGGCTACACCTTC,CASSISTGEYYGYTF
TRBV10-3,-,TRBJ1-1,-,TGTGCCATCAGTGAGGCCTCATCCTTGGGGAGCACTGAAGCTTTCTTT,CAISEASSLGSTEAFF
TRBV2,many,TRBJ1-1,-,TGTGCCAGCAGTGAGGACTTGGTGACTGAAGCTTTCTTT,CASSEDLVTEAFF
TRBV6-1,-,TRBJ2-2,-,TGTGCCAGCAGTTCTCTTGGGGAGCTGTTTTTT,CASSSLGELFF
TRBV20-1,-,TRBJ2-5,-,TGCAGTGCTATGAGGACCGGAGAAGTACAAGAGACCCAGTACTTC,CSAMRTGEVQETQYF
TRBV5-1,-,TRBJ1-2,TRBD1,TGCGCCAGCAGCTTAGGGACAGGGGCCTGGGGCTACACCTTC,CASSLGTGAWGYTF
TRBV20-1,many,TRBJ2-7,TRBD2,TGCAGTGCTAGGGATCGACTAGCGGAATCCTACGAGCAGTACTTC,CSARDRLAESYEQYF
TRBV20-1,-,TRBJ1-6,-,TGCAGTGCCCCCTGGGGGTTGGGGGCTTCGAATTCACCCCTCCACTTT,CSAPWGLGASNSPLHF
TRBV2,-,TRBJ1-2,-,TGTGCCAGCAGTGAGTTCAGGGCCCTTGGCTACACCTTC,CASSEFRALGYTF
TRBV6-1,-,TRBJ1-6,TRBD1,TGTGCCAGCAGTGCTAGACAGGGGGCGGTTAGTAATTCACCCCTCCACTTT,CASSARQGAVSNSPLHF
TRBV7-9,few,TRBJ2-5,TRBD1,TGTGCCAGCAGCATGACAGGGGGCGAGGAGACCCAGTACTTC,CASSMTGGEETQYF
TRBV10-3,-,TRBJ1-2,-,TGTGCCATCAGTGTTGGTCTAGCGGGGGGGGCTAACTATGGCTACACCTTC,CAISVGLAGGANYGYTF
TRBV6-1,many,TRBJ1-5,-,TGTGCCAGCAGGAGGGGGACGGATAGCAATCAGCCCCAGCATTTT,CASRRGTDSNQPQHF
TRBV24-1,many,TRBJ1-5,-,TGTGCCACCAGTGATTGGACAGTCAATCAGCCCCAGCATTTT,CATSDWTVNQPQHF
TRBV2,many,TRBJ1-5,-,TGTGCCAGCAGTGGCAGGACGGACGGTCAGCCCCAGCATTTT,CASSGRTDGQPQHF
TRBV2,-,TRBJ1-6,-,TGTGCCAGCGAGGCAGAGGATTCACCCCTCCACTTT,CASEAEDSPLHF
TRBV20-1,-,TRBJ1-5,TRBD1,TGCAGTGCTAGAAATCCAAGCTTAGGGACAGGGAGACAGCCCCAGCATTTT,CSARNPSLGTGRQPQHF
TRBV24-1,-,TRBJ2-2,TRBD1,TGTGCCACCAGTGACCAGACAGGGGTGAACACCGGGGAGCTGTTTTTT,CATSDQTGVNTGELFF
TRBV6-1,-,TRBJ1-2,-,TGTGCCATCAGTGAAGCCCCCCAGGGCCTGGATGGCTACACCTTC,CAISEAPQGLDGYTF
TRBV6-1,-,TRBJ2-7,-,TGTGCCAGCAGACAGGAAGACGGGCAGTACTTC,CASRQEDGQYF
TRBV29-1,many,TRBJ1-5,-,TGCAGCGTGAAGGCAGGGGATCAGCCCCAGCATTTT,CSVKAGDQPQHF
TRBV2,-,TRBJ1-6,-,TGTGCCAGTTTGGGCCGGTCACCCCTCCACTTT,CASLGRSPLHF
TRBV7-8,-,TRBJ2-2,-,TGTGCCAGCAGCAGTTCAATTGTACGGGCGAACACCGGGGAGCTGTTTTTT,CASSSSIVRANTGELFF
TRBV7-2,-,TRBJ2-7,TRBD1,TGTGCCAGCAGCCCAGACAGGGGCATTGCCTACGAGCAGTACTTC,CASSPDRGIAYEQYF